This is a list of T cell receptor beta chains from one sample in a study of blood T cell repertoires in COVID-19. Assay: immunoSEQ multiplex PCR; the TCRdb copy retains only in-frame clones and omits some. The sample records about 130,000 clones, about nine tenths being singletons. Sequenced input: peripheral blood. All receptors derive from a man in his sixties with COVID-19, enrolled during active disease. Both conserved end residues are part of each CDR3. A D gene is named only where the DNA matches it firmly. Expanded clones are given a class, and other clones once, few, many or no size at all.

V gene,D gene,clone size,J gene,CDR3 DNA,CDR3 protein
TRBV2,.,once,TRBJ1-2,TGTGCCAGCACTCCCGACAGAACCTTTAACTATGGCTACACCTTC,CASTPDRTFNYGYTF
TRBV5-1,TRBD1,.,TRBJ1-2,TGCGCCAGCAGCCAGGGGGAAGACTATGGCTACACCTTC,CASSQGEDYGYTF
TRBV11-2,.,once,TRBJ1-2,TGTGCCAGCAACTATCCTTTCAGGGGAGATGCCGGCTACACCTTC,CASNYPFRGDAGYTF
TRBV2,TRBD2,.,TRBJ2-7,TGTGCCAGCAGCACCGGGACTAGCGGGCCAGCTAACGAGCAGTACTTC,CASSTGTSGPANEQYF
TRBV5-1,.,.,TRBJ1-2,TGCGCCAGCAGCGACAGAGGAGATAACTATGGCTACACCTTC,CASSDRGDNYGYTF
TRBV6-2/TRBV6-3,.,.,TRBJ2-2,TGTGCCAGCAGCCTCGACCCCCAGGTTGCCGGGGAGCTGTTTTTT,CASSLDPQVAGELFF
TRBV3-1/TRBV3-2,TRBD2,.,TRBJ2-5,TGTGCCAGCAGCCAAGATCTAGCTAGCGGGGCCCAAGAGACCCAGTACTTC,CASSQDLASGAQETQYF
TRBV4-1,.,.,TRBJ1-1,TGCGCCAGCAGCCAAGATGCAGGTTTGGTCACTGAAGCTTTCTTT,CASSQDAGLVTEAFF
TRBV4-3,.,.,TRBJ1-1,TGCGCCAGCAGCCAAGATCGGGGTGTTAGGACTGAAGCTTTCTTT,CASSQDRGVRTEAFF
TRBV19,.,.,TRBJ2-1,TGTGCCAGTAGTGCCCGAGGGAGTGGGAATGAGCAGTTCTTC,CASSARGSGNEQFF
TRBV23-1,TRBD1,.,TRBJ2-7,TGCGCCAGCAGTCAATCCCATACTTCCGGGACAGGTACCTACGAGCAGTACTTC,CASSQSHTSGTGTYEQYF
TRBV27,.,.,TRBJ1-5,TGTGCCAGCAGTTTGCGGGGGTCCGAGCCCCAGCATTTT,CASSLRGSEPQHF
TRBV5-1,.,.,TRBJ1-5,TGCGCCAGCAGCCGGACAGGCAATCAGCCCCAGCATTTT,CASSRTGNQPQHF
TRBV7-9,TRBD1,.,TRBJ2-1,TGTGCCAGCAGCTTTAGACAGGGGGCTTTAAATGAGCAGTTCTTC,CASSFRQGALNEQFF
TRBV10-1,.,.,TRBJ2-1,TGCGCCAGCAGTGAGTCGAGGGGGGGAAGACATGAGCAGTTCTTC,CASSESRGGRHEQFF
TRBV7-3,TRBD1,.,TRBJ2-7,TGTGCCAGTAGCTTAACCTTGGCGGAGCCAGGGGGCTTTTACGAGCAGTACTTC,CASSLTLAEPGGFYEQYF
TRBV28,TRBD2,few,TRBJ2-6,TGTGCCAGCAGTTTTGGGGGGGACCTTTCTGGGGCCAACGTCCTGACTTTC,CASSFGGDLSGANVLTF
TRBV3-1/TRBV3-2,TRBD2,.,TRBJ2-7,TGTGCCAGCAGCCAGGGTGGACTAGGAAACTACGAGCAGTACTTC,CASSQGGLGNYEQYF
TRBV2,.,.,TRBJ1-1,TGTGCCAGCAGGTTGTCAGGGGTAAACACTGAAGCTTTCTTT,CASRLSGVNTEAFF
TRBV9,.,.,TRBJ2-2,TGTGCCAGCAGCCCGCTTTCAGCCGGGGAGCTGTTTTTT,CASSPLSAGELFF
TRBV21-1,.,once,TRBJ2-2,TGTGCCAGCAGCCCTCGGACTAGCGGGAGGGCCCGGGACACCGGGGAGCTGTTTTTT,CASSPRTSGRARDTGELFF
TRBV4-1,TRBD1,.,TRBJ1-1,TGCGCCAGCAGCCGGGTAGGGGGCAATGAAGCTTTCTTT,CASSRVGGNEAFF
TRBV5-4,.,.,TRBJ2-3,TGTGCCAGCAGCTCCGGACAGACTGTGAGCACAGATACGCAGTATTTT,CASSSGQTVSTDTQYF
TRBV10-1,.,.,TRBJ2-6,TGCGCCAGCAGTGAGTCGAGGGCCTCTGGGGCCAACGTCCTGACTTTC,CASSESRASGANVLTF
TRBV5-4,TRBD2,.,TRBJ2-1,TGTGCCAGCTTAAAAGGGACTAGCGGGACTAATGAGCAGTTCTTC,CASLKGTSGTNEQFF
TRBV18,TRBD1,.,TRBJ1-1,TGTGCCAGCTCACCGGACAGGCGGGCTTTCTTT,CASSPDRRAFF
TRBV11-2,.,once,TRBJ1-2,TGTGCCAGCAGCTCCCGTCAGGGGCCCATCTATGGCTACACCTTC,CASSSRQGPIYGYTF
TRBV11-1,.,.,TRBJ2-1,TGTGCCAGCAGCTCGGGACTCTTACACTCCTACAATGAGCAGTTCTTC,CASSSGLLHSYNEQFF
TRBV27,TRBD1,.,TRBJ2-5,TGTGCCAGCTCAGGGGGCCAAGAGACCCAGTACTTC,CASSGGQETQYF
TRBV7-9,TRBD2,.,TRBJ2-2,TGTGCCAGCAGCTTTACTAGCGGGAAGTCCGGGGAGCTGTTTTTT,CASSFTSGKSGELFF
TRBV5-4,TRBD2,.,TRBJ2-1,TGTGCCAGCAGCCCCGCCGTTAGCGGGAGAATCTACAATGAGCAGTTCTTC,CASSPAVSGRIYNEQFF
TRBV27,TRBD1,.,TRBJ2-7,TGTGCCAGCGGGACAGGACCCTACGAGCAGTACTTC,CASGTGPYEQYF
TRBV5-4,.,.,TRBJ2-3,TGTGCCAGCAGCCTCTGGGTGCGGGGAGATACGCAGTATTTT,CASSLWVRGDTQYF
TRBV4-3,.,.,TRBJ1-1,TGCGCCAGCAGCCAAAAGGCCGGGGAAGCTTTCTTT,CASSQKAGEAFF
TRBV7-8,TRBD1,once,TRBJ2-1,TGTGCCAGCAGGCGGGTGACAGGGGGCGGCAATGAGCAGTTCTTC,CASRRVTGGGNEQFF
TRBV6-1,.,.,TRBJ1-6,TGTGCCAGCAGTGCCCCGCGGGGGCTGGATAATTCACCCCTCCACTTT,CASSAPRGLDNSPLHF
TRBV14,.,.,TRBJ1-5,TGTGCCAGCAGCCAGTTAGTCAGAGGGCCCCAGCATTTT,CASSQLVRGPQHF
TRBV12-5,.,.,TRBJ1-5,TGTGCTAGTGGTTTGATAGGGCAGGGACAAGAGAATCAGCCCCAGCATTTT,CASGLIGQGQENQPQHF
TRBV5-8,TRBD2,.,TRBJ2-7,TGTGCCAGCAGCATTCTAGCGGGTGGTGGGTCCTACGAGCAGTACTTC,CASSILAGGGSYEQYF
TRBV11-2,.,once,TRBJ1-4,TGTGCCAGCAGCTTTTCATGGGGGGATACTAATGAAAAACTGTTTTTT,CASSFSWGDTNEKLFF
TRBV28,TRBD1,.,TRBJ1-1,TGTGCCAGCAACCCCACGGACAGGTCGAACACTGAAGCTTTCTTT,CASNPTDRSNTEAFF
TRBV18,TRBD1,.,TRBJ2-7,TGTGCCAGCTCACCCACTAGACAGGGGGCCTGGGAGCAGTACTTC,CASSPTRQGAWEQYF
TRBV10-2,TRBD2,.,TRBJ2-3,TGCGCCAGCAGCACGAGCGGGAAGCTCGCAGATACGCAGTATTTT,CASSTSGKLADTQYF
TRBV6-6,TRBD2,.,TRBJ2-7,TGTGCCGTCCTGGGGGGAGGGTACGAGCAGTACTTC,CAVLGGGYEQYF
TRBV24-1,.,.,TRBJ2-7,TGTGCCACCAGTGACGGGCATAGGGGGGGGTACGAGCAGTACTTC,CATSDGHRGGYEQYF
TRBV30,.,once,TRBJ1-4,TGTGCCTGGAGAAGGGGAACTAATGAAAAACTGTTTTTT,CAWRRGTNEKLFF
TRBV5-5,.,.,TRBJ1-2,TGTGCCAGCACTCAGACAGTTAACTATGGCTACACCTTC,CASTQTVNYGYTF
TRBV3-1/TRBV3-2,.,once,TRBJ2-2,TGTGCCAGCAGCCGCCGGACAGAGAACACCGGGGAGCTGTTTTTT,CASSRRTENTGELFF
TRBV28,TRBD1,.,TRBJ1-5,TGTGCCAGCAGCTCCGGACAGGGAGGTCGATCCCAGCCCCAGCATTTT,CASSSGQGGRSQPQHF
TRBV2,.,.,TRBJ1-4,TGTGCCAGCATCCAGGGAGGAAATGAAAAACTGTTTTTT,CASIQGGNEKLFF
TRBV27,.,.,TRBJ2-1,TGTGCCAGCAGTTTCCCTTTCGGGAACAATGAGCAGTTCTTC,CASSFPFGNNEQFF
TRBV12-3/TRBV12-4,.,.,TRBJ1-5,TGTGCCAGCAGTTTGGGGGGGGATCAGCCCCAGCATTTT,CASSLGGDQPQHF
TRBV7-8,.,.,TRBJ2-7,TGTGCCAGCAGCATGGACAGATCCTACGAGCAGTACTTC,CASSMDRSYEQYF